Below, 20 T cell receptor beta chains from the same sample are listed, as sequenced in a study of shared clonotypes between healthy human individuals. Sequenced by immunoSEQ multiplex PCR; TCRdb stores in-frame clones only, minus some. There are around 2.1 million clones in the sample; 95% occur only once, and about 0.13% lies in the top ten. Sequenced sample: naive CD4+ T cells sorted from blood. Indicated subset: CD45RA+ positively selected. The receptors derive from a man aged 18 to 29 in good health.

Points on this clone: This specimen includes other DNA sequences encoding the same CDR3. The chain uses TRBV7-9 and TRBJ1-3, with D possibly TRBD1 on 6 matching bases. Germline loops: CDR1 SEHNR, CDR2 FQNEAQ (reference sequence). V was cut by 1 base and J by 0 bases, with 7 bases left in between. The CDR3 consists of 15 residues. The CDR3 protein is CASSLGQDSGNTIYF. The CDR3 DNA is TGTGCCAGCAGCTTAGGACAGGACTCTGGAAACACCATATATTTT.

This chain joins TRBV5-1 and TRBJ1-1; D gene unclear. Trimming stripped 0 bases from V and 8 bases from J, with 8 bases between. Germline-derived CDR1 and CDR2 are SGHRS and YFSETQ. CDR3 length: 12 residues. CDR3 in amino acids: CASSLDTGEAFF. The CDR3, as DNA: TGCGCCAGCAGCTTGGATACTGGAGAAGCTTTCTTT.

CDR3 protein: CASSQDLDRPFYGYTF. CDR3 in DNA: TGTGCCAGCAGCCAAGACCTGGACAGGCCCTTCTATGGCTACACCTTC. The genes are TRBV14 and TRBJ1-2, with 7 bases that match TRBD1. V lost 0 bases and J lost 4; bases outside the gene matches: 8. CDR3 length: 16 residues. Germline V CDR1 and CDR2: SGHDN, FVKESK.

This clone came up once. The chain carries TRBV7-9 and TRBJ2-3; D is possibly TRBD2 (6 bases). Trimming left V 6 bases short and J 0 bases short, with 10 bases between. The CDR3 loop spans 14 amino acids. Germline V gene sequence: CDR1 SEHNR, CDR2 FQNEAQ (reference sequence). CDR3 region: CASRAGLSTDTQYF. DNA of the CDR3: TGTGCCAGCAGGGCTGGACTAAGCACAGATACGCAGTATTTT.

The chain is built from TRBV6-5 and TRBJ2-2; D possibly corresponds to TRBD2 (5 bases). Deletions cut 6 bases from V and 8 bases from J, with 13 bases between. This CDR3 spans 13 amino acids. CDR1 is MNHEY, CDR2 SVGAGI, per germline. The CDR3 region has the DNA TGTGCCAGCAGACTAGGAACGACAGGGGAGCTGTTTTTT. Protein product: CASRLGTTGELFF.

The chain links TRBV5-6 to TRBJ2-7, with D possibly matching TRBD2 (6 bases). The CDR3 loop spans 13 amino acids. V was shortened by 4 bases and J by 3 bases, with 11 bases between the two germline ends. Germline V gives CDR1 SGHDT, CDR2 YYEEEE. The CDR3 sequence: CASSPEGGYEQYF. The CDR3 bases are TGTGCCAGCAGCCCGGAGGGAGGCTACGAGCAGTACTTC.

For this clone: Other DNA sequences of this sample code for an identical CDR3. The rearrangement joins TRBV28 to TRBJ1-5; D is uncertain. The CDR3 runs to 11 residues. The V gene lost 2 bases and the J gene lost 7 bases, with 3 bases spanning the gap. CDR1 and CDR2 (germline): MDHEN, SYDVKM. CDR3 in DNA: TGTGCCAGCAGTTTAGGGCAGCCCCAGCATTTT. This encodes CASSLGQPQHF. The full variable domain, its missing parts supplied by reference TRBV28 and TRBJ1-5, is DVKVTQSSRYLVKRTGEKVFLECVQDMDHENMFWYRQDPGLGLRLIYFSYDVKMKEKGDIPEGYSVSREKKERFSLILESASTNQTSMYLCASSLGQPQHFGDGTRLSIL.

The CDR3 coding sequence is TGTGCCAGCAGGGGTTTTGGACTCGAGGATTATACGCAGTATTTT. Its protein product is CASRGFGLEDYTQYF. The chain recombines TRBV6-1 with TRBJ2-3; weak D call: TRBD2 (5 bases). CDR3 length equals 15 residues. The germline V and J ends were trimmed by 6 bases and 7 bases, with 20 bases remaining between them. The germline gives CDR1 MNHNS, CDR2 SASEGT.

V and J are TRBV27 and TRBJ2-7, with 7 bases lining up with TRBD2. CDR3 size: 13 residues. V lost 2 bases, J lost 4 bases, and 2 bases stayed unmatched. CDR1 and CDR2 from the germline V gene are MNHEY and SMNVEV (reference sequence). The CDR3 sequence is CASSLGGEYEQYF. CDR3 DNA sequence: TGTGCCAGCAGTTTAGGGGGGGAATACGAGCAGTACTTC.

The CDR3 protein is CASRVGGVTGYEQYF. CDR3 DNA: TGTGCCAGCAGAGTAGGGGGCGTCACGGGGTACGAGCAGTACTTC. This sequence joins TRBV13 and TRBJ2-7; 7 bases match TRBD1. The CDR3 is 15 amino acids. V gave up 6 bases and J gave up 4 bases; unmatched junction bases: 12. The germline gives CDR1 PRHDT, CDR2 FYEKMQ (reference sequence). Full variable domain (rest looked up from reference TRBV13 and TRBJ2-7): AAGVIQSPRHLIKEKRETATLKCYPIPRHDTVYWYQQGPGQDPQFLISFYEKMQSDKGSIPDRFSAQQFSDYHSELNMSSLELGDSALYFCASRVGGVTGYEQYFGPGTRLTVT.

This clone was detected only once. The rearrangement joins TRBV4-3 to TRBJ2-1; tentative D call: TRBD1 (6 bases). The CDR3 consists of 15 residues. V lost 2 bases and J lost 1, with 9 bases in between. In germline, CDR1 is LGHNA, CDR2 YSLEER. CDR3 sequence (DNA): TGCGCCAGCAGCCAACTAGGGGGATCCTACAATGAGCAGTTCTTC. As protein: CASSQLGGSYNEQFF.

In its sample, this clone was seen once. This chain's CDR3 is CASSEQGTGTYEQYF. The CDR3 region has the DNA TGTGCCAGCAGTGAACAAGGGACAGGGACCTACGAGCAGTACTTC. This chain uses TRBV25-1 with TRBJ2-7, with TRBD1 matching over 9 bases. The germline CDR1 and CDR2 sequences are MGHDK and SYGVNS. This CDR3 is 15 amino acids long. After removal of 2 bases from V and 2 bases from J, the junction contained 4 bases not matched to a gene.

V is TRBV5-1 and J is TRBJ1-2; D ambiguous. There are 14 residues in the CDR3. Trimming took 4 bases from V and 5 from J, leaving 15 bases between them. Germline CDR1 and CDR2: SGHRS and YFSETQ. Written as DNA, the CDR3 is TGCGCCAGCAGCATAGGGAGCGAGAGTTATGGCTACACCTTC. This translates into CASSIGSESYGYTF.

This rearrangement joins TRBV6-6 to TRBJ2-1, with 8 nucleotides matching TRBD1. The germline V gene encodes CDR1 MNHNY and CDR2 SVGAGI (reference sequence). With V trimmed by 8 bases and J by 7 bases, 10 bases remained unmatched. The CDR3 is 14 residues long. In nucleotides, the CDR3 is TGTGCCAGCCTGGAGACAGGGGCGAAGAATGAGCAGTTCTTC. Translated: CASLETGAKNEQFF.

In the case of this clone: Other DNA sequences from this sample encode an identical CDR3 as well. The rearrangement joins TRBV10-3 to TRBJ2-1; D gene uncertain. The V gene lost 2 bases and the J gene lost 5 bases, with 4 bases spanning the gap. The CDR3 is 12 amino acids. Germline V gene lookup returns CDR1 ENHRY and CDR2 SYGVKD. Here the CDR3 reads CAISEGDNEQFF. The DNA of the CDR3 is TGTGCCATCAGTGAGGGGGACAATGAGCAGTTCTTC.

V usage is TRBV6-1 and J usage is TRBJ2-7, with D possibly TRBD2 on 6 matching bases. The germline CDR1 and CDR2 sequences are MNHNS and SASEGT. The CDR3 is 15 residues long. V was trimmed by 1 base and J by 7 bases, leaving 17 bases between them. Written as DNA, the CDR3 is TGTGCCAGCAGTGAAGTAATCGCGGGGACTGGGGAGCAGTACTTC. This codes for CASSEVIAGTGEQYF.

This rearrangement joins TRBV12-5 to TRBJ2-7; TRBD1 matches at 8 bases. Germline V gene lookup returns CDR1 LGHNT and CDR2 FRNRAP. V shed 7 bases and J 3 bases; nucleotides not matched to a gene: 8. The CDR3 contains 14 residues. CDR3 sequence reads: CASDSGTGLYEQYF. Written as DNA, the CDR3 is TGTGCTAGTGATTCCGGGACAGGACTCTACGAGCAGTACTTC.

V and J are TRBV7-9 and TRBJ1-6; 8 bases match TRBD1. The CDR3 length is 15 residues. Germline CDR1 is SEHNR and CDR2 is FQNEAQ (reference sequence). The J segment lost 10 bases and the V segment lost 5 bases, leaving 10 bases of the junction unmatched. Here the CDR3 reads CASSPQTGGLSPLHF. CDR3 DNA: TGTGCCAGCAGCCCCCAAACAGGGGGTTTATCACCCCTCCACTTT.

The chain combines TRBV27 with TRBJ2-2; a weak D match, TRBD1 (6 bases). Germline V gene lookup returns CDR1 MNHEY and CDR2 SMNVEV (reference sequence). The germline V and J ends were trimmed by 5 bases and 0 bases, with 13 bases remaining between them. This CDR3 has 16 residues. CDR3 coding DNA: TGTGCCAGCAGTCGAGGGACATACGCGAACACCGGGGAGCTGTTTTTT. Translating it yields CASSRGTYANTGELFF.

This clone was counted a few times. V gene TRBV2 combines with J gene TRBJ1-2, with D possibly TRBD1 on 5 matching bases. Germline CDR1 and CDR2: SNHLY and FYNNEI. V was cut by 5 bases and J by 4 bases, with 14 bases left in between. The CDR3 contains 14 residues. The CDR3 region is CASSSDDSPYGYTF. CDR3 DNA sequence: TGTGCCAGCAGTTCCGATGACAGTCCCTATGGCTACACCTTC.